The 21 T cell receptor beta chains below come from one sample, sequenced in a study of human T cells and chemical hapten exposure. MiXCR, run by TCRdb on the RACE reads, gives a single entry per CDR3 protein. The sample holds about 96,000 distinct CDR3 sequences; 9.3% are singletons and the top ten take 2% to 2.5%. The time point here: patch test 2, 6 weeks after DPC sensitization. This sample's treatment: therapeutic diphenylcyclopropenone sensitization with weekly scalp DPC. The material was whole blood, obtained in connection with sensitization to the hapten diphenylcyclopropenone (DPC). Receptors originate from a woman aged 40 to 50 with alopecia areata. Some clones in this sample may be carry-over from other donors' samples.

This rearrangement joins TRBV20-1 to TRBJ2-1; D is unclear. Trimming removed 0 bases from V and 6 bases from J, with 12 bases in between. Germline lookup yields CDR1 DFQATT and CDR2 SNEGSKA (reference sequence). This CDR3 region has 14 residues. The DNA of the CDR3 is TGCAGTGCTAGAGACGCTGCCCGGGTCAATGAGCAGTTCTTC. Protein sequence: CSARDAARVNEQFF.

The chain links TRBV6-1 to TRBJ1-5; D call uncertain. The ends were cut back, 0 bases at V and 5 bases at J, with 14 bases in the middle. This CDR3 region has 16 residues. Germline CDR1 reads MNHNS; CDR2 reads SASEGT. The CDR3 is CASSEAIISNYQPQHF. The CDR3 DNA follows: TGTGCCAGCAGTGAAGCGATCATCTCCAATTATCAGCCCCAGCATTTT.

The J gene is TRBJ1-2, the V gene TRBV10-3; weak D call: TRBD1 (5 bases). This CDR3 comprises 13 residues. CDR1 ENHRY and CDR2 SYGVKD come from the germline V gene. V was shortened by 7 bases and J by 4 bases, with 13 bases between the two germline ends. The CDR3 DNA reads TGTGCCATCAAGGGCAGGGATGTCTATGGCTACACCTTC. This encodes CAIKGRDVYGYTF.

J is TRBJ2-7 and V is TRBV6-1, with 7 nucleotides matching TRBD1. CDR3 length equals 14 residues. The germline V gene encodes CDR1 MNHNS and CDR2 SASEGT. Trimming took 9 bases from V and 3 from J; bases not matched to a gene: 11. The CDR3 loop reads CASCSGTDLYEQYF. CDR3 sequence (DNA): TGTGCCAGTTGTTCCGGGACAGACCTCTACGAGCAGTACTTC.

This clonotype has at least ten counts. The rearrangement joins TRBV6-5 to TRBJ2-1; 12 bases are shared with TRBD2. Germline-derived CDR1 and CDR2 are MNHEY and SVGAGI. The CDR3 consists of 16 residues. The V and J ends lost 4 bases and 4 bases, in that order; junction bases with no gene match: 5. DNA for the CDR3: TGTGCCAGCAGTTCGATCCTAGCGGGAGGGTACAATGAGCAGTTCTTC. Residues: CASSSILAGGYNEQFF.

The V gene is TRBV12-3 or TRBV12-4, the J gene TRBJ2-1, with no clear D. CDR3 length equals 12 residues. V dropped 5 bases and J dropped 10 bases, with 12 bases sitting between them. The CDR3: CASSLPSGEQFF. The DNA for the CDR3 is TGTGCCAGCAGTCTCCCCTCGGGCGAGCAGTTCTTC.

Ten or more counts support this clonotype. The V and J genes are TRBV18 and TRBJ1-1; D is unresolved. Germline V gene sequence: CDR1 KGHSH, CDR2 LQKENI. V was clipped by 3 bases and J by 10 bases, with 18 bases between them. The CDR3 length is 14 residues. DNA of the CDR3: TGTGCCAGCTCACCCACACCGACTCAATCGCGAGCTTTCTTT. Encoded protein: CASSPTPTQSRAFF.

The rearrangement uses TRBV9 and TRBJ1-4; a possible D gene is TRBD1 (5 bases). Germline CDR1 and CDR2: SGDLS and YYNGEE. This CDR3 has 14 amino acids. The V and J ends lost 3 bases and 7 bases respectively, with 13 bases between them. The CDR3 region has the DNA TGTGCCAGCAGCGGACGGGGCGCGGGTGAAAAACTGTTTTTT. Its translation: CASSGRGAGEKLFF.

In this sample, this clonotype turned up a few times. The chain links TRBV4-1 to TRBJ1-1; D is unclear. This CDR3 is built from 14 residues. V dropped 0 bases and J dropped 11 bases, with 16 bases sitting between them. Germline assignment: CDR1 MGHRA and CDR2 YSYEKL. The CDR3, as DNA: TGCGCCAGCAGCCAAGAAGTTCGGTTGGTCTCGGCTTTCTTT. As protein: CASSQEVRLVSAFF.

This clonotype has at least ten counts. The chain couples TRBV12-3 or TRBV12-4 to TRBJ2-1; D not resolved. This CDR3 is built from 9 residues. Between the trimmed V and J ends, which lost 11 bases and 5 bases, there was a span of 4 bases. CDR3 DNA: TGTGCCGCGAACAATGAGCAGTTCTTC. It encodes CAANNEQFF.

This clonotype occurred a few times. The chain has TRBV19 and TRBJ2-7, with a weak D call TRBD2 (6 bases). V lost 3 bases and J lost 1, with 10 bases in between. CDR1 and CDR2 from the germline V gene are LNHDA and SQIVND (reference sequence). The CDR3 contains 14 residues. CDR3 bases: TGTGCCAGTAGTATTAAGGAGGGATCCTACGAGCAGTACTTC. This encodes CASSIKEGSYEQYF.

This clonotype was seen more than once but under ten times. This sequence joins TRBV20-1 and TRBJ2-7, with D possibly TRBD2 on 5 matching bases. Germline CDR1 and CDR2: DFQATT and SNEGSKA (reference sequence). CDR3 size: 16 residues. The V end was cut by 1 base, the J end by 2 bases, with 18 bases between. The chain's CDR3 is CSARAPGRRPTYEQYF. The CDR3, as DNA: TGCAGTGCTAGAGCTCCTGGGCGGAGGCCCACCTACGAGCAGTACTTC.

This clonotype has only a few counts. J is TRBJ1-2 and V is TRBV5-1; D gene ambiguous. Trimming took 4 bases from V and 2 from J, leaving 6 bases between them. The CDR3 sequence is 12 residues long. Germline V gene data show CDR1 as SGHRS and CDR2 as YFSETQ. Here the CDR3 reads CASSQQNYGYTF. As DNA, the CDR3 is TGCGCCAGCAGCCAACAGAACTATGGCTACACCTTC.

This chain uses TRBV6-6 with TRBJ1-2; D is perhaps TRBD1 (6 bases). This CDR3 contains 13 residues. V was pared by 6 bases and J by 4 bases, with 12 bases between. Germline loops: CDR1 MNHNY, CDR2 SVGAGI (reference sequence). Here the CDR3 reads CASSPDRTYGYTF. CDR3 nucleotide sequence: TGTGCCAGCAGCCCGGACAGAACCTATGGCTACACCTTC.

Ten or more counts support this clonotype. V is TRBV6-2 or TRBV6-3 and J is TRBJ2-3; TRBD2 aligns across 10 bases. The CDR3 is made up of 16 amino acids. With 2 bases clipped from V and 6 bases from J, the junction kept 8 bases outside the gene matches. The germline gives CDR1 MNHEY, CDR2 SVGEGT. The chain's CDR3 is CASSYASGSSTDTQYF. The CDR3 DNA reads as TGTGCCAGCAGTTACGCTAGCGGGAGTTCTACCGATACGCAGTATTTT.

This clonotype was observed at least ten times. The chain employs TRBV20-1 and TRBJ1-6, with 10 bases that match TRBD1. J gave up 9 bases and V 4 bases, and 3 bases lay outside the gene matches. The germline CDR1 and CDR2 sequences are DFQATT and SNEGSKA (reference sequence). The CDR3 extends over 13 amino acids. The CDR3, as DNA: TGCAGTGCTAAGGGACAGGGGATTTCACCCCTCCACTTT. It encodes CSAKGQGISPLHF.

This clonotype came up many times. V usage is TRBV5-1 and J usage is TRBJ2-5, with 10 bases lining up with TRBD1. J was trimmed by 0 bases and V by 3 bases; bases with no gene match: 5. CDR3 length equals 16 residues. Germline CDR1 reads SGHRS; CDR2 reads YFSETQ. CDR3 DNA: TGCGCCAGCAGCTACCGGGACAGGGGTTACCAAGAGACCCAGTACTTC. Protein product: CASSYRDRGYQETQYF.

This clonotype was counted many times. This chain links TRBV6-2 or TRBV6-3 with TRBJ2-7; no clear D gene. V lost 6 bases, J lost 2 bases, and 8 bases lay in between. The length of the CDR3 is 12 residues. Germline CDR1 and CDR2: MNHEY and SVGEGT. In nucleotides, the CDR3 is TGTGCCAGCAGCCTCATGGCCTACGAGCAGTACTTC. Its protein is CASSLMAYEQYF.

The chain carries TRBV7-2 and TRBJ2-3; maybe TRBD2 (6 bases). V dropped 6 bases and J dropped 2 bases, with 15 bases sitting between them. This CDR3 is 15 amino acids long. Per the germline V gene, CDR1 is SGHTA and CDR2 is FQGNSA. As DNA, the CDR3 is TGTGCCAGCAGACGACCGGGGACTTACACAGATACGCAGTATTTT. Translation: CASRRPGTYTDTQYF.

This chain uses TRBV27 with TRBJ2-1; a weak D match, TRBD2 (6 bases). V lost 3 bases and J 2 bases, leaving 11 bases between the germline ends. Germline V CDR1 and CDR2: MNHEY, SMNVEV (reference sequence). The CDR3 consists of 15 residues. The CDR3 nucleotides read TGTGCCAGCAGTTTGGGAGGACCACCCTACAATGAGCAGTTCTTC. Translation gives CASSLGGPPYNEQFF.

There are many counts of this clonotype. This chain uses TRBV29-1 with TRBJ2-1, with D unresolved. Germline CDR1 is SQVTM and CDR2 is ANQGSEA. The CDR3 covers 12 residues. Trimming shortened V by 6 bases and J by 0 bases, and 6 bases separated the two germline ends. The CDR3 nucleotides are TGCAGCGTCCTTTACTCCTACAATGAGCAGTTCTTC. Its protein product is CSVLYSYNEQFF.